A single sample is the source of the 18 T cell receptor beta chains below, sequenced in a study of beta chain features in type 1 diabetes. Every isolated RNA sample was fully reverse transcribed, so sequencing captured expressed TCRB transcripts. Measured with immunoSEQ multiplex PCR; TCRdb has only the in-frame clones, and not every one. The table lists about 620,000 clones, less than 20% of them singletons. Sequenced input: naive CD4+ T cells from blood. The receptor set was obtained from a man aged 18 to 29 in good health.

The rearrangement links TRBV6-5 to TRBJ1-6; D remains ambiguous. This CDR3 spans 15 amino acids. The germline V gene encodes CDR1 MNHEY and CDR2 SVGAGI. V was shortened by 0 bases and J by 8 bases, with 11 bases between the two germline ends. CDR3 loop: CASSYSRSGDSPLHF. CDR3 nucleotides: TGTGCCAGCAGTTACTCGCGCAGTGGAGATTCACCCCTCCACTTT.

This clone has more than one count but fewer than ten. V usage is TRBV11-1 and J usage is TRBJ2-5, with D possibly being TRBD1 or TRBD2 (7 bases each). This CDR3 comprises 14 residues. Germline V gene sequence: CDR1 SGHAT, CDR2 FQDESV (reference sequence). V lost 6 bases and J 5 bases, leaving 16 bases between the germline ends. The CDR3 protein is CASSRDREGETQYF. CDR3 coding DNA: TGTGCCAGCAGTCGCGACAGGGAGGGCGAGACCCAGTACTTC.

This clone was seen at least ten times. The gene calls are TRBV7-9 and TRBJ2-1, with D hard to call. The CDR3 has 13 amino acids. Germline V gene lookup returns CDR1 SEHNR and CDR2 FQNEAQ (reference sequence). The V end lost 0 bases, the J end lost 8 bases, and 8 bases lay between the germline ends. This CDR3 reads CASSLAPVDEQFF. CDR3 nucleotide sequence: TGTGCCAGCAGCTTAGCCCCGGTTGATGAGCAGTTCTTC.

There are a few counts of this clone. The chain uses TRBV18 and TRBJ2-3; 9 bases are a match to TRBD2. Looked up from germline, CDR1 is KGHSH and CDR2 is LQKENI. The CDR3 is 17 residues long. V shed 2 bases and J 1 base; nucleotides not matched to a gene: 7. The CDR3 DNA reads as TGTGCCAGCTCACCATATAGCGGGGGTGTTGGCACAGATACGCAGTATTTT. Its translation: CASSPYSGGVGTDTQYF. Full variable domain (rest looked up from reference TRBV18 and TRBJ2-3): NAGVMQNPRHLVRRRGQEARLRCSPMKGHSHVYWYRQLPEEGLKFMVYLQKENIIDESGMPKERFSAEFPKEGPSILRIQQVVRGDSAAYFCASSPYSGGVGTDTQYFGPGTRLTVL.

Only a few counts were recorded for this clone. The rearrangement links TRBV7-9 to TRBJ2-4; D uncertain. The CDR3 runs to 13 residues. Germline V CDR1 and CDR2: SEHNR, FQNEAQ (reference sequence). V lost 4 bases and J 0 bases, leaving 4 bases between the germline ends. CDR3 nucleotides: TGTGCCAGCAGCTCTAGAGCCAAAAACATTCAGTACTTC. Its translation: CASSSRAKNIQYF.

This clone came up a few times. The chain carries TRBV29-1 and TRBJ2-6; a possible D gene is TRBD2 (7 bases). Per germline, CDR1 SQVTM and CDR2 ANQGSEA. The CDR3 consists of 15 residues. V gave up 7 bases and J gave up 2 bases, with 15 bases separating them. In DNA, the CDR3 is TGCAGCGCCACCGGCGGGGGCCCTGGGGCCAACGTCCTGACTTTC. Encoded protein: CSATGGGPGANVLTF.

V usage is TRBV7-9 and J usage is TRBJ2-1; 8 bases map to TRBD2. V dropped 5 bases and J dropped 7; count of bases not matched to a gene: 7. The CDR3 is 14 residues long. CDR1 and CDR2 (germline): SEHNR, FQNEAQ (reference sequence). Written as DNA, the CDR3 is TGTGCCAGCAGCCCGGGACTAGGCATTAATGAGCAGTTCTTC. Translation: CASSPGLGINEQFF.

The chain couples TRBV7-9 to TRBJ1-1; 9 nucleotides line up with TRBD1. V lost 0 bases and J lost 5; bases outside the gene matches: 10. The CDR3 covers 17 residues. Germline loops: CDR1 SEHNR, CDR2 FQNEAQ (reference sequence). Here the CDR3 reads CASSLAQGQGSGTEAFF. The CDR3 DNA sequence: TGTGCCAGCAGCTTAGCGCAGGGACAGGGAAGTGGGACTGAAGCTTTCTTT.

In this sample, this clone turned up many times. The V gene is TRBV4-3, the J gene TRBJ2-5; D is perhaps TRBD2 (7 bases). In germline, CDR1 is LGHNA, CDR2 YSLEER. Trimming removed 3 bases at V and 5 bases at J, with 13 bases between. The CDR3 loop spans 14 amino acids. The CDR3 sequence: CASSQRAGAETQYF. The CDR3 nucleotides read TGCGCCAGCAGCCAGCGCGCGGGGGCGGAGACCCAGTACTTC.

V and J are TRBV2 and TRBJ2-7; perhaps TRBD2 as D (6 bases). CDR1 is SNHLY, CDR2 FYNNEI, per germline. Trimming shortened V by 8 bases and J by 7 bases, and 12 bases separated the two germline ends. The CDR3 is made up of 11 amino acids. CDR3 nucleotide sequence: TGTGCCAGCTCGTTCCGGGAGGAGCAGTACTTC. It specifies CASSFREEQYF.

This clone was seen more than once but under ten times. This chain uses TRBV4-1 with TRBJ2-5; no reliable D call. The CDR3 consists of 15 residues. Per the germline V gene, CDR1 is MGHRA and CDR2 is YSYEKL. Deletions cut 0 bases from V and 5 bases from J, with 13 bases between. CDR3 sequence (DNA): TGCGCCAGCAGCCAAGATCCCACGGTGAGGGAGACCCAGTACTTC. Protein: CASSQDPTVRETQYF.

The CDR3 DNA reads as TGCAGCCGCTTGATGACTAGCGGGGACTCCTACAATGAGCAGTTCTTC. Protein product: CSRLMTSGDSYNEQFF. This chain joins TRBV29-1 and TRBJ2-1, with 11 bases matching TRBD2. J gave up 0 bases and V 8 bases, and 9 bases lay outside the gene matches. From germline, CDR1 is SQVTM and CDR2 ANQGSEA. The length of the CDR3 is 16 residues.

The CDR3 sequence is CASRSQGQGAVEQYF. The CDR3 bases are TGTGCCAGCAGATCCCAGGGACAGGGAGCCGTCGAGCAGTACTTC. The V call is TRBV4-2, the J call TRBJ2-7; 9 nucleotides match TRBD1. CDR1 and CDR2 (germline): LGHNA, YNFKEQ. V lost 6 bases to trimming and J lost 6 bases; unmatched junction nucleotides: 12. The CDR3 totals 15 residues.

This clone was counted between two and nine times. V usage is TRBV30 and J usage is TRBJ1-2; D remains unclear. Trimming shortened V by 0 bases and J by 0 bases, and 11 bases separated the two germline ends. Germline V CDR1 and CDR2: GTSNPN, SVGIG (reference sequence). The CDR3 consists of 15 residues. The CDR3 DNA reads TGTGCCTGGAGTGTACTGAGGAGGACTAACTATGGCTACACCTTC. Residues: CAWSVLRRTNYGYTF.

This clone turned up a few times. The J gene is TRBJ1-1, the V gene TRBV25-1; 7 bases fit TRBD1. This CDR3 region has 14 residues. The germline V gene encodes CDR1 MGHDK and CDR2 SYGVNS. The V and J ends lost 3 bases and 6 bases, in that order; junction bases with no gene match: 7. The CDR3 region is CASSDWTGAPEAFF. The CDR3 DNA is TGTGCCAGCAGTGATTGGACAGGAGCCCCTGAAGCTTTCTTT.

This chain links TRBV14 with TRBJ1-1; D unclear. The germline V and J ends were trimmed by 1 base and 11 bases, with 17 bases remaining between them. The CDR3 consists of 14 residues. Germline V CDR1 and CDR2: SGHDN, FVKESK. For the CDR3, the DNA is TGTGCCAGCAGCCAAGTTTCTAGGACCGGCCTGGCTTTCTTT. This sequence encodes CASSQVSRTGLAFF.

The chain couples TRBV6-1 to TRBJ2-7, with 7 positions matching TRBD2. This CDR3 has 15 residues. The V segment lost 6 bases and the J segment 0 bases; nucleotides outside the gene matches: 8. Germline lookup yields CDR1 MNHNS and CDR2 SASEGT. DNA of the CDR3: TGTGCCAGCAGCGCAGGGACTATCAGCTCCTACGAGCAGTACTTC. Its translation: CASSAGTISSYEQYF.

This rearrangement joins TRBV28 to TRBJ1-2; D uncertain. V lost 3 bases, J lost 5 bases, and 4 bases lay in between. Germline V gene lookup returns CDR1 MDHEN and CDR2 SYDVKM. The CDR3 extends over 11 amino acids. DNA for the CDR3: TGTGCCAGCAGTTTGATGTATGGCTACACCTTC. Its protein is CASSLMYGYTF.